The 23 T cell receptor beta chains reported below all come from one sample, sequenced in a study of blood T cell repertoires in COVID-19. TCRdb keeps only in-frame clones here, not all; method: immunoSEQ multiplex PCR. This table has approximately 100,000 clones, roughly 85% appearing once. Sequencing was carried out using PBMCs or T cells enriched from blood (not recorded which). The receptors were sampled from a woman aged 45-59 years who had recovered from COVID-19.

The CDR3 sequence: CASSEPGTGGKNEQFF. The CDR3 nucleotides are TGCGCCAGCAGTGAACCCGGGACAGGGGGAAAGAATGAGCAGTTCTTC. This chain connects TRBV10-1 to TRBJ2-1, with 11 bases lining up with TRBD1. Germline lookup yields CDR1 WNHNN and CDR2 SYGVQD (reference sequence). With 3 bases clipped from V and 7 bases from J, the junction kept 8 bases outside the gene matches. The CDR3 length is 16 residues.

The rearrangement joins TRBV6-5 to TRBJ1-6, with TRBD1 identical over 8 bases. V shed 6 bases, J shed 5 bases, and the junction held 3 bases outside the gene matches. Germline-derived CDR1 and CDR2 are MNHEY and SVGAGI. The CDR3 covers 14 residues. CDR3 in amino acids: CASSQGADNSPLHF. In DNA form, the CDR3 reads TGTGCCAGCAGCCAGGGGGCCGATAATTCACCCCTCCACTTT.

This rearrangement joins TRBV15 to TRBJ1-5; no clear D. The ends were cut back, 3 bases at V and 4 bases at J, with 13 bases in the middle. This CDR3 has 15 residues. CDR1 is LNHNV and CDR2 is YYDKDF in the germline V gene (reference sequence). The CDR3 DNA reads TGTGCCACCAGCAGTGGAGATAGCATGAATCAGCCCCAGCATTTT. Its protein product is CATSSGDSMNQPQHF.

The chain joins TRBV20-1 to TRBJ2-5; 7 bases fit TRBD2. Germline-derived CDR1 and CDR2 are DFQATT and SNEGSKA (reference sequence). This CDR3 has 11 residues. This CDR3 reads CGASGQETQYF. The DNA for the CDR3 is TGCGGAGCTAGCGGCCAAGAGACCCAGTACTTC.

J is TRBJ2-3 and V is TRBV28; 10 nucleotides align to TRBD1. Germline loops: CDR1 MDHEN, CDR2 SYDVKM. V lost 10 bases, J lost 3 bases, and 10 bases stayed unmatched. This CDR3 region has 15 residues. The CDR3 reads CANRAGTGETDTQYF. The CDR3 coding sequence is TGTGCCAATCGAGCCGGGACAGGGGAAACAGATACGCAGTATTTT.

This rearrangement joins TRBV6-1 to TRBJ1-5; tentative D call: TRBD1 (5 bases). CDR3 size: 14 residues. Deletions cut 2 bases from V and 3 bases from J, with 8 bases between. The germline gives CDR1 MNHNS, CDR2 SASEGT. CDR3: CASSERQNNQPQHF. The CDR3 DNA reads as TGTGCCAGCAGTGAACGACAGAACAATCAGCCCCAGCATTTT.

This clone was observed a single time. This rearrangement joins TRBV5-6 to TRBJ1-1, with D unclear. Germline V gene lookup returns CDR1 SGHDT and CDR2 YYEEEE. The V gene lost 10 bases and the J gene lost 3 bases, with 19 bases spanning the gap. CDR3 size: 14 residues. The CDR3 spells CASRLRGHDTEAFF. The CDR3 DNA sequence: TGTGCCTCACGCTTGAGAGGGCATGACACTGAAGCTTTCTTT. Supplemented by reference TRBV5-6 and TRBJ1-1, the full variable domain reads DAGVTQSPTHLIKTRGQQVTLRCSPKSGHDTVSWYQQALGQGPQFIFQYYEEEERQRGNFPDRFSGHQFPNYSSELNVNALLLGDSALYLCASRLRGHDTEAFFGQGTRLTVV.

CDR3 residues: CASSLLDRDVETQYF. CDR3 coding DNA: TGTGCCAGCAGTTTATTGGACAGGGATGTGGAGACCCAGTACTTC. The rearrangement links TRBV28 to TRBJ2-5; 8 bases are shared with TRBD1. Germline lookup yields CDR1 MDHEN and CDR2 SYDVKM. Trimming cost V 1 base and J 5 bases; bases outside gene matches: 6. This CDR3 is built from 15 residues.

This clone showed up just once. The genes are TRBV19 and TRBJ2-7; 7 bases are shared with TRBD1. The V segment lost 4 bases and the J segment 2 bases; nucleotides outside the gene matches: 8. Germline CDR1 LNHDA, CDR2 SQIVND (reference sequence). CDR3 length equals 15 residues. The CDR3 is CASSTYDREPYEQYF. In DNA form, the CDR3 reads TGTGCCAGTAGTACTTACGACAGGGAACCCTACGAGCAGTACTTC.

This clone was seen once. The J gene is TRBJ2-1, the V gene TRBV6-5; a possible D gene is TRBD2 (5 bases). CDR3 length equals 15 residues. CDR1 is MNHEY and CDR2 is SVGAGI in the germline V gene. V lost 0 bases to trimming and J lost 9 bases, with 15 bases between them. The CDR3 loop is CASSYSLAGEGEQFF. The CDR3 region has the DNA TGTGCCAGCAGTTACTCCCTAGCCGGAGAGGGTGAGCAGTTCTTC.

The V call is TRBV28, the J call TRBJ1-2, with TRBD1 matching over 8 bases. The CDR3 runs 18 residues. Germline lookup yields CDR1 MDHEN and CDR2 SYDVKM. V shed 7 bases and J 4 bases; nucleotides not matched to a gene: 20. CDR3 sequence reads: CASTPTGQALLGAYGYTF. The CDR3 nucleotides are TGTGCCAGCACCCCGACGGGACAGGCTCTATTAGGAGCCTATGGCTACACCTTC.

The chain combines TRBV18 with TRBJ2-1; 10 nucleotides align to TRBD2. The ends lost 2 bases at V and 5 bases at J; junction bases unmatched: 12. Germline values: CDR1 KGHSH, CDR2 LQKENI. This CDR3 region has 18 residues. CDR3 amino acids: CASSPRLAGASGDNEQFF. CDR3 in DNA: TGTGCCAGCTCACCAAGGCTAGCGGGAGCCAGTGGGGACAATGAGCAGTTCTTC.

V is TRBV7-7 and J is TRBJ2-3, with 11 bases matching TRBD2. Germline V gene data show CDR1 as SSHAT and CDR2 as FNYEAQ (reference sequence). CDR3 length: 15 residues. Losses at the gene ends were 6 bases for V and 6 bases for J; bases not matched to a gene: 8. CDR3 amino acids: CASSLRLAGTDTQYF. The CDR3 DNA is TGTGCCAGCAGTCTAAGACTAGCGGGGACCGATACGCAGTATTTT.

The chain joins TRBV14 to TRBJ2-1; 10 nucleotides match TRBD1. The CDR3 loop spans 15 amino acids. With V trimmed by 4 bases and J by 6 bases, 6 bases remained unmatched. Looked up from germline, CDR1 is SGHDN and CDR2 is FVKESK. The CDR3 nucleotides read TGTGCCAGCAGCCGATACGGACAGGGGGGCAATGAGCAGTTCTTC. Encoded protein: CASSRYGQGGNEQFF.

The chain carries TRBV5-6 and TRBJ1-2; 7 bases are shared with TRBD1. Germline V gives CDR1 SGHDT, CDR2 YYEEEE. The ends lost 0 bases at V and 4 bases at J; junction bases unmatched: 6. This CDR3 comprises 15 residues. DNA for the CDR3: TGTGCCAGCAGCTTGGGGGACAGAGATACCTATGGCTACACCTTC. Its translation: CASSLGDRDTYGYTF.

This clone was counted only a few times. The chain has TRBV10-3 and TRBJ2-7; 7 bases match TRBD2. The V and J ends lost 0 bases and 2 bases, in that order; junction bases with no gene match: 4. The CDR3 contains 15 residues. Germline V gene data show CDR1 as ENHRY and CDR2 as SYGVKD. The CDR3 sequence is CAISESFGRTYEQYF. In DNA, the CDR3 is TGTGCCATCAGTGAGTCGTTCGGGAGGACCTACGAGCAGTACTTC.

The chain uses TRBV29-1 and TRBJ1-2; D may be TRBD1 (6 bases). Germline CDR1 is SQVTM and CDR2 is ANQGSEA. V gave up 0 bases and J gave up 7 bases, with 12 bases separating them. The CDR3 length is 13 residues. This CDR3 is CSVEDSRGPGYTF. DNA for the CDR3: TGCAGCGTTGAAGATTCCAGGGGCCCTGGCTACACCTTC.

The rearrangement uses TRBV27 and TRBJ2-3; TRBD1 agrees at 11 bases. Germline assignment: CDR1 MNHEY and CDR2 SMNVEV (reference sequence). The CDR3 has 14 amino acids. V gave up 5 bases and J gave up 4 bases; unmatched junction bases: 2. The CDR3 DNA reads TGTGCCAGCAGTGGACAGGGGGCGGCAGATACGCAGTATTTT. This codes for CASSGQGAADTQYF.

The rearrangement uses TRBV19 and TRBJ1-2; 7 nucleotides align to TRBD1. The junction had 9 bases not matched to a gene; V was cut back by 10 bases and J by 4 bases. The CDR3 has 13 residues. Germline assignment: CDR1 LNHDA and CDR2 SQIVND (reference sequence). The CDR3: CATSSGTVYGYTF. Written as DNA, the CDR3 is TGTGCCACCTCAAGTGGGACAGTCTATGGCTACACCTTC.

The chain recombines TRBV19 with TRBJ2-7; 8 bases are shared with TRBD1. V was clipped by 5 bases and J by 12 bases; unmatched bases: 6. This CDR3 region has 11 residues. Germline V gene data show CDR1 as LNHDA and CDR2 as SQIVND (reference sequence). The chain's CDR3 is CASSAGQGPYF. The CDR3 coding sequence is TGTGCCAGTAGTGCCGGACAGGGACCGTACTTC. Looking up the rest from reference TRBV19 and TRBJ2-7 gives the full variable domain: DGGITQSPKYLFRKEGQNVTLSCEQNLNHDAMYWYRQDPGQGLRLIYYSQIVNDFQKGDIAEGYSVSREKKESFPLTVTSAQKNPTAFYLCASSAGQGPYFGPGTRLTVT.

This chain uses TRBV30 with TRBJ2-5; TRBD1 aligns across 10 bases. The CDR3 runs 16 residues. Per the germline V gene, CDR1 is GTSNPN and CDR2 is SVGIG (reference sequence). With 2 bases clipped from V and 8 bases from J, the junction kept 14 bases outside the gene matches. The DNA for the CDR3 is TGTGCCTGGAGTCCCCGCCCTCTGGACAGGGGGTCAACCCAGTACTTC. This gives the protein CAWSPRPLDRGSTQYF.

The chain carries TRBV6-5 and TRBJ1-5, with a possible D match to TRBD1 (6 bases). CDR1 MNHEY and CDR2 SVGAGI come from the germline V gene. Trimming shortened V by 4 bases and J by 4 bases, and 14 bases separated the two germline ends. This CDR3 is 15 amino acids long. As DNA, the CDR3 is TGTGCCAGCAGTTTAACAGGGAAAGGGAATCAGCCCCAGCATTTT. Amino acids: CASSLTGKGNQPQHF.

The chain recombines TRBV7-3 with TRBJ2-2, with 8 bases lining up with TRBD2. V trimming: 5 bases; J trimming: 5 bases; junction bases outside the gene matches: 13. Per the germline V gene, CDR1 is SGHTA and CDR2 is FQGTGA. This CDR3 is built from 17 residues. The CDR3 reads CASSAAGLAGGTGELFF. The CDR3 DNA follows: TGTGCCAGCAGCGCAGCAGGACTAGCTGGGGGAACCGGGGAGCTGTTTTTT.